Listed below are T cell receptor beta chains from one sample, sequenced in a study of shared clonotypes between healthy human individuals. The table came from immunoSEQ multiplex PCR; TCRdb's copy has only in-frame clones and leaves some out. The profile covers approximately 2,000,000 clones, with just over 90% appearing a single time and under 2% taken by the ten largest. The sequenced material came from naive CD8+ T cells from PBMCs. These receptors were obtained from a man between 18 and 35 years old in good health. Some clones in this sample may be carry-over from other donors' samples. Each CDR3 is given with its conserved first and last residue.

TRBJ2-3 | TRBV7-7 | CASFPRDTQYF
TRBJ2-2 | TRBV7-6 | CASSLAAGELFF
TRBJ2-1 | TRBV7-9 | CASSFPQSGTKEQFF
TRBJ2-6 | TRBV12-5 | CASGDKDRGRSRKPGANVLTF
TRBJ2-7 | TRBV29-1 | CSVEQGAREQYF
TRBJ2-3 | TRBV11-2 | CASRDQRGDTQYF
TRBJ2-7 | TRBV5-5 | CASRTTERTYEQYF
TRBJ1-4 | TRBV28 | CASSFLQGPTNEKLFF
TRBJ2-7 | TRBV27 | CASRGTSGIYEQYF
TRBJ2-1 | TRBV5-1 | CASSLYSDEQFF
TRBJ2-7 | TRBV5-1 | CASSLEGTTAYEQYF
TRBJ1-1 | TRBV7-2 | CASSLRWGRGGSTEAFF
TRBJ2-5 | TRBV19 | CASRRAGELETQYF
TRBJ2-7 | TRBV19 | CASSLGYERVTYEQYF
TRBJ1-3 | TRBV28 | CASSLYGTRGNTIYF
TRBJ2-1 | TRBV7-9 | CASSFQERYNEQFF
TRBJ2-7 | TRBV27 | CASSFVGGAYEQYF
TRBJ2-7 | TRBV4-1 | CASSQGPTVGRTSGGSSYEQYF
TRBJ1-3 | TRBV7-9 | CASSLGAGPSGNTIYF
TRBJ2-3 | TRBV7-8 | CASSPVLAGGVADTQYF
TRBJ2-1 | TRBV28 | CASRKQGANYNEQFF
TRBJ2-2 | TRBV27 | CASSFLTPGGTGELFF